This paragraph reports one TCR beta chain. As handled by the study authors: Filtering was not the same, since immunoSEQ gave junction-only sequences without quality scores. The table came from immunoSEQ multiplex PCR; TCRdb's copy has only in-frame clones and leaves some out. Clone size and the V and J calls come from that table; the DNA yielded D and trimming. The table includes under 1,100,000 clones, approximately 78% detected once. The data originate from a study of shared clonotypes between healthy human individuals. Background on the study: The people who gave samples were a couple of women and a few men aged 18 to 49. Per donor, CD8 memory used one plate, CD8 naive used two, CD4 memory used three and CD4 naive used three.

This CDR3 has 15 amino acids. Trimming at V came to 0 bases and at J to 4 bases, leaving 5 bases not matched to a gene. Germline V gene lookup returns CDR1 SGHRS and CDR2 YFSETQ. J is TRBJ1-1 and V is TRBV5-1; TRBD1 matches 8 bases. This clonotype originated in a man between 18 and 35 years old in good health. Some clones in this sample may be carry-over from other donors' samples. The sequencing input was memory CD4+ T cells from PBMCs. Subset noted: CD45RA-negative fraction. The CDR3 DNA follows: TGCGCCAGCAGCTTGGCAACAGGGGGAGGCACTGAAGCTTTCTTT. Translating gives CASSLATGGGTEAFF.